A selection of T cell receptor beta chains follows, all from one sample in a study of cytomegalovirus exposure and HLA in healthy donors. TCRdb keeps only in-frame clones here, not all; method: immunoSEQ multiplex PCR. The sample has 96,000 or so clones. Sequenced input: PBMCs. The receptors were gathered from a girl aged 10 to 17 in good health and CMV-seropositive. The CDR3 runs from the conserved cysteine through the conserved F or W. A D gene is named only where the DNA matches it firmly.

j_call v_call cdr3_length d_call cdr3_aa cdr3_nt
TRBJ2-1 TRBV27 15 - CASSSTGPSYNEQFF TGTGCCAGCAGTTCAACAGGGCCCTCGTACAATGAGCAGTTCTTC
TRBJ1-5 TRBV7-2 13 - CASSLGSDQPQHF TGTGCCAGCAGCTTAGGGTCGGATCAGCCCCAGCATTTT
TRBJ2-1 TRBV4-3 15 TRBD2 CASSQNAGGLIEQFF TGCGCCAGCAGCCAGAACGCGGGGGGGCTAATAGAGCAGTTCTTC
TRBJ1-1 TRBV4-3 14 TRBD1 CASSRGRDSSEAFF TGCGCCAGCAGCCGCGGACGGGACAGCTCTGAAGCTTTCTTT
TRBJ1-5 TRBV29-1 14 - CSVGHGNSNQPQHF TGCAGCGTTGGACACGGGAATAGCAATCAGCCCCAGCATTTT
TRBJ1-1 TRBV2 13 - CASSDWEYTEAFF TGTGCCAGCAGTGATTGGGAGTACACTGAAGCTTTCTTT
TRBJ2-7 TRBV7-6 15 TRBD2 CASSSGLAGSYEQYF TGTGCCAGCAGCTCGGGACTAGCGGGCTCCTACGAGCAGTACTTC
TRBJ1-1 TRBV7-3 13 - CASSLSTGFEAFF TGTGCCAGCAGCTTAAGTACAGGGTTTGAAGCTTTCTTT
TRBJ2-7 TRBV15 15 TRBD1 CATSRGGQGAREQYF TGTGCCACCAGCAGAGGGGGACAGGGGGCGAGGGAGCAGTACTTC
TRBJ2-3 TRBV5-4 17 TRBD2 CASSWAGTSGSTDTQYF TGTGCCAGCAGCTGGGCCGGGACTAGCGGGAGCACAGATACGCAGTATTTT
TRBJ1-6 TRBV18 15 - CASSPRGGEDSPLHF TGTGCCAGCTCACCTAGGGGGGGCGAGGATTCACCCCTCCACTTT
TRBJ1-2 TRBV7-9 13 - CASSFQEVYGYTF TGTGCCAGCAGCTTTCAAGAGGTCTATGGCTACACCTTC
TRBJ2-3 TRBV5-1 16 TRBD1 CASSLAPGQSTDTQYF TGCGCCAGCAGCTTGGCCCCGGGACAGAGCACAGATACGCAGTATTTT
TRBJ2-3 TRBV11-3 11 TRBD2 CASTSETSRYF TGTGCCAGCACGTCCGAGACTAGCAGGTATTTT
TRBJ2-5 TRBV7-6 12 - CASSRYAETQYF TGTGCCAGCAGCCGGTACGCTGAGACCCAGTACTTC
TRBJ2-7 TRBV7-9 14 TRBD1 CASSLGDRGDEQYF TGTGCCAGCAGCTTAGGGGACAGGGGGGACGAGCAGTACTTC
TRBJ2-1 TRBV7-7 14 - CASSFGGADNEQFF TGTGCCAGCAGCTTTGGAGGGGCCGACAATGAGCAGTTCTTC
TRBJ2-2 TRBV13 13 - CASSLGRTGELFF TGTGCCAGCAGCTTAGGCAGGACCGGGGAGCTGTTTTTT
TRBJ2-1 TRBV7-6 11 - CAARGDNEQFF TGTGCCGCGCGGGGCGACAATGAGCAGTTCTTC
TRBJ2-5 TRBV5-1 14 TRBD1 CASSRTGLGETQYF TGTGCCAGCAGCAGGACAGGCCTGGGGGAGACCCAGTACTTC
TRBJ2-1 TRBV28 14 - CASSPPGHVNEQFF TGTGCCAGCAGTCCTCCAGGACATGTGAATGAGCAGTTCTTC
TRBJ1-1 TRBV6-1 15 TRBD1 CASSELTGGNTEAFF TGTGCCAGCAGTGAATTGACAGGGGGAAACACTGAAGCTTTCTTT
TRBJ1-1 TRBV5-1 12 - CASRDAEDLAFF TGCGCCAGCCGAGACGCGGAAGATTTGGCTTTCTTT
TRBJ1-1 TRBV19 10 - CASGEVGAFF TGTGCCAGTGGGGAGGTAGGAGCTTTCTTT
TRBJ1-4 TRBV30 12 TRBD1 CAWTTGSEKLFF TGTGCCTGGACGACAGGGTCAGAAAAACTGTTTTTT
TRBJ1-5 TRBV18 15 TRBD1 CASSPDRGGNQPQHF TGTGCCAGCTCCCCGGACAGGGGAGGCAATCAGCCCCAGCATTTT
TRBJ1-6 TRBV7-9 14 TRBD1 CASSLTQGISPLHF TGTGCCAGCAGCTTGACACAGGGGATTTCACCCCTCCACTTT
TRBJ2-7 TRBV27 14 - CASSRGGISNEQYF TGTGCCAGCAGTAGGGGGGGGATTTCTAACGAGCAGTACTTC
TRBJ1-1 TRBV4-2 16 - CASSETAGPRLAEAFF TGTGCCAGCAGCGAAACTGCGGGCCCTAGGTTGGCTGAAGCTTTCTTT
TRBJ1-6 TRBV18 16 - CASSPRTASYNSPLHF TGTGCCAGCTCACCACGGACAGCCTCCTATAATTCACCCCTCCACTTT
TRBJ2-1 TRBV6-1 17 TRBD1 CASSVSRDRVLVNEQFF TGTGCCAGCAGTGTGTCCCGGGACAGGGTTTTGGTCAATGAGCAGTTCTTC
TRBJ2-1 TRBV5-1 14 - CASSRGWDYNEQFF TGCGCCAGCAGTAGGGGATGGGACTACAATGAGCAGTTCTTC
TRBJ2-7 TRBV25-1 15 - CASSESSRGENEQYF TGTGCCAGCAGTGAATCTAGCAGGGGAGAAAACGAGCAGTACTTC
TRBJ2-3 TRBV5-1 15 TRBD2 CASSPQRGDRDTQYF TGCGCCAGCAGCCCACAGCGGGGGGATAGAGATACGCAGTATTTT
TRBJ1-2 TRBV15 17 - CATSRDFGSGLDYGYTF TGTGCCACCAGCAGAGACTTTGGATCAGGGCTGGACTATGGCTACACCTTC
TRBJ2-5 TRBV11-2 13 - CASSLAGWETQYF TGTGCCAGCAGCTTAGCGGGGTGGGAGACCCAGTACTTC
TRBJ2-5 TRBV5-1 15 TRBD1 CASSPTGNMEETQYF TGCGCCAGCAGCCCGACAGGGAATATGGAAGAGACCCAGTACTTC
TRBJ1-2 TRBV6-5 14 TRBD1 CASSRGQGVWGYTF TGTGCCAGCAGTCGAGGACAGGGGGTGTGGGGCTACACCTTC
TRBJ2-4 TRBV19 14 - CASSKIGVVDIQYF TGTGCCAGTAGTAAAATAGGGGTCGTTGACATTCAGTACTTC
TRBJ1-2 TRBV4-3 15 - CASSQDHSGSWGYTF TGCGCCAGCAGCCAAGACCACTCAGGGTCTTGGGGCTACACCTTC
TRBJ2-1 TRBV7-7 17 - CASSAYRTPSSINEQFF TGTGCCAGCAGCGCCTACCGGACACCCTCGAGCATCAATGAGCAGTTCTTC
TRBJ2-1 TRBV9 16 TRBD2 CASSADSGRGLDEQFF TGTGCCAGCAGCGCCGATTCGGGGCGGGGGTTAGATGAGCAGTTCTTC
TRBJ2-7 TRBV11-2 15 TRBD2 CASTLPAGDGSEQYF TGTGCCAGCACACTTCCTGCGGGGGATGGAAGCGAGCAGTACTTC
TRBJ1-5 TRBV18 22 - CASSPNRILSGRVTYSNQPQHF TGTGCCAGCTCACCTAATCGGATCCTCAGTGGTCGGGTAACTTATAGCAATCAGCCCCAGCATTTT
TRBJ2-5 TRBV7-3 15 - CASSLYSGTQETQYF TGTGCCAGCAGCTTATATTCAGGGACACAAGAGACCCAGTACTTC
TRBJ1-3 TRBV10-3 15 - CAISRGEGAGNTIYF TGTGCCATCAGTCGGGGGGAGGGAGCTGGAAACACCATATATTTT
TRBJ2-5 TRBV4-3 16 TRBD2 CASSLSLAGGQETQYF TGCGCCAGCAGCCTCTCGCTAGCGGGGGGGCAAGAGACCCAGTACTTC
TRBJ2-2 TRBV10-3 11 - CAASRGEELFF TGTGCCGCCAGCAGGGGAGAGGAGCTGTTTTTT
TRBJ2-1 TRBV4-3 14 - CASSQGTDNNEQFF TGCGCCAGCAGCCAAGGTACAGATAACAATGAGCAGTTCTTC
TRBJ1-1 TRBV15 13 TRBD1 CATSSRQGWEAFF TGTGCCACCAGCAGTCGACAGGGTTGGGAAGCTTTCTTT
TRBJ1-1 TRBV2 13 TRBD1 CASRGQGVTEAFF TGTGCCAGCAGGGGACAGGGAGTCACTGAAGCTTTCTTT
TRBJ1-2 TRBV16 15 - CASSQRDTANYGYTF TGTGCCAGCAGCCAACGGGACACAGCTAACTATGGCTACACCTTC
TRBJ2-1 TRBV30 14 TRBD2 CACPRLAGRNEQFF TGTGCCTGTCCAAGACTAGCGGGGAGGAATGAGCAGTTCTTC
TRBJ1-1 TRBV7-8 16 - CASSLYGQIMNTEAFF TGTGCCAGCAGCTTATACGGACAGATTATGAACACTGAAGCTTTCTTT